This T cell receptor beta chain was sequenced for a study of Graves' ophthalmopathy and Graves' hyperthyroidism. This clonotype has just a few counts. Its antigen is not known. Scientists amplified the TCR beta CDR3 regions from RNA transcripts. An opening RT-PCR round employed HTBI primers and preceded a second-round multiplex PCR. TCRdb re-called the multiplex PCR reads with MiXCR, one entry per CDR3 protein. The table includes a few hundred thousand distinct CDR3 sequences, about 18% detected once. Clinical symptoms, serum thyroxine, TRAb, thyroid ultrasound and orbital computed tomography were relied on for diagnosis. The study, taken as a whole, reports: At less than 71% sensitivity and approximately 72% specificity, the model predicted progression of the ophthalmopathy. Blood contained most expanded thyroid clonotypes exceeding 0.001 frequency.

The source is an adult woman with stable Graves' hyperthyroidism. Source material: peripheral blood.

CDR3 DNA: TGCGCCAGCAGCGAAGACGGTCCCCAGCCCCAGCATTTT. This sequence encodes CASSEDGPQPQHF. The chain couples TRBV5-1 to TRBJ1-5; no definite D call. Trimming stripped 4 bases from V and 7 bases from J, with 12 bases between. Germline-derived CDR1 and CDR2 are SGHRS and YFSETQ. The CDR3 is made up of 13 amino acids.